One sample yielded the 29 T cell receptor beta chains listed below, sequenced in a study of OX40 agonist ivuxolimab in advanced cancers. TCRdb's table, derived via immunoSEQ multiplex PCR, lists solely in-frame clones and lacks some. Among approximately 90,000 clones listed, about 91% were seen once. The material was CD4+ or CD8+ T cells sorted from blood, obtained in a trial of the OX40 agonist ivuxolimab. All receptors derive from an adult with an advanced solid tumor such as melanoma, head and neck, liver or kidney cancer.

As regards this clone: The sample has other DNA sequences that encode this CDR3 too. The chain is built from TRBV7-9 and TRBJ2-7, with 7 nucleotides matching TRBD2. V shed 0 bases, J shed 3 bases, and the junction held 5 bases outside the gene matches. This CDR3 contains 15 residues. CDR1 is SEHNR, CDR2 FQNEAQ, per germline (reference sequence). The CDR3: CASSLAGGEGYEQYF. For the CDR3, the DNA is TGTGCCAGCAGCTTAGCGGGGGGGGAGGGCTACGAGCAGTACTTC. The variable domain in full, completed from reference TRBV7-9 and TRBJ2-7, reads DTGVSQNPRHKITKRGQNVTFRCDPISEHNRLYWYRQTLGQGPEFLTYFQNEAQLEKSRLLSDRFSAERPKGSFSTLEIQRTEQGDSAMYLCASSLAGGEGYEQYFGPGTRLTVT.

V and J are TRBV13 and TRBJ2-7; no clear D gene. This CDR3 is 12 amino acids long. V dropped 5 bases and J dropped 2 bases, with 7 bases sitting between them. The germline V gene encodes CDR1 PRHDT and CDR2 FYEKMQ (reference sequence). The CDR3: CASSRLTYEQYF. CDR3 in DNA: TGTGCCAGCAGCCGGTTGACCTACGAGCAGTACTTC.

The CDR3 nucleotides are TGTGCCAGCAGCTCTCAGCCGGGACAGGTGAACACTGAAGCTTTCTTT. This gives the protein CASSSQPGQVNTEAFF. The V call is TRBV7-6, the J call TRBJ1-1; 8 positions match TRBD1. Germline V gene sequence: CDR1 SGHVS, CDR2 FNYEAQ. The trim removed 4 bases at V and 0 bases at J, leaving 7 bases unmatched. CDR3 length: 16 residues.

The chain has TRBV4-3 and TRBJ2-2; tentative D call: TRBD2 (5 bases). Looked up from germline, CDR1 is LGHNA and CDR2 is YSLEER. Trimming cost V 3 bases and J 0 bases, with 8 bases left between them. This CDR3 is built from 15 residues. CDR3 DNA sequence: TGCGCCAGCAGCCAGGACTCTACGAACACCGGGGAGCTGTTTTTT. Translation: CASSQDSTNTGELFF.

This chain connects TRBV7-9 to TRBJ1-2; D may be TRBD1 (6 bases). Trimming took 1 base from V and 2 from J, leaving 8 bases between them. The length of the CDR3 is 14 residues. Germline V CDR1 and CDR2: SEHNR, FQNEAQ (reference sequence). The CDR3 DNA reads as TGTGCCAGCAGCTTAGAGGGGGGGAACTATGGCTACACCTTC. Amino acid sequence: CASSLEGGNYGYTF.

The rearrangement joins TRBV30 to TRBJ1-2; D unresolved. The CDR3 runs 13 residues. Germline values: CDR1 GTSNPN, CDR2 SVGIG (reference sequence). V dropped 2 bases and J dropped 8 bases, with 15 bases sitting between them. CDR3 in amino acids: CAWSPHPSGGYTF. DNA for the CDR3: TGTGCCTGGAGTCCACACCCTTCGGGGGGCTACACCTTC.

The DNA for the CDR3 is TGTGCCAGCAGCCAGCCCGGGGGGGCATGGAACATTCAGTACTTC. It translates to CASSQPGGAWNIQYF. The chain joins TRBV4-2 to TRBJ2-4, with TRBD2 matching 8 bases. This CDR3 comprises 15 residues. In germline, CDR1 is LGHNA, CDR2 YNFKEQ. The trim removed 3 bases at V and 7 bases at J, leaving 8 bases unmatched.

V and J are TRBV4-3 and TRBJ1-3; D uncertain. V gave up 0 bases and J gave up 0 bases, with 12 bases separating them. Germline CDR1 is LGHNA and CDR2 is YSLEER. The length of the CDR3 is 17 residues. The CDR3 DNA follows: TGCGCCAGCAGCCAAGAAAGGAGGACCTACTCTGGAAACACCATATATTTT. It codes for CASSQERRTYSGNTIYF.

The genes are TRBV28 and TRBJ2-4; D is possibly TRBD2 (6 bases). This CDR3 contains 13 residues. The germline CDR1 and CDR2 sequences are MDHEN and SYDVKM. Trimming took off 7 bases at V and 1 base at J, with 8 bases between the two ends. Here the CDR3 reads CASTGGAKNIQYF. In DNA, the CDR3 is TGTGCCAGCACCGGAGGGGCCAAAAACATTCAGTACTTC.

The chain joins TRBV30 to TRBJ1-5, with 7 bases that match TRBD1. The CDR3 loop spans 14 amino acids. The germline CDR1 and CDR2 sequences are GTSNPN and SVGIG (reference sequence). V lost 0 bases to trimming and J lost 3 bases; unmatched junction nucleotides: 2. In DNA form, the CDR3 reads TGTGCCTGGAGTGTGGGGACAGTCAATCAGCCCCAGCATTTT. It codes for CAWSVGTVNQPQHF. The whole variable domain, filled in from reference TRBV30 and TRBJ1-5, reads SQTIHQWPATLVQPVGSPLSLECTVEGTSNPNLYWYRQAAGRGLQLLFYSVGIGQISSEVPQNLSASRPQDRQFILSSKKLLLSDSGFYLCAWSVGTVNQPQHFGDGTRLSIL.

The chain has TRBV7-2 and TRBJ2-7; D is undetermined. V lost 7 bases and J 6 bases, leaving 10 bases between the germline ends. CDR1 and CDR2 from the germline V gene are SGHTA and FQGNSA. The CDR3 is 11 residues long. CDR3 sequence reads: CASTSLGEQYF. The CDR3 bases are TGTGCCAGCACTTCCCTGGGCGAGCAGTACTTC.

The rearrangement joins TRBV27 to TRBJ2-7; weak D call: TRBD1 (6 bases). Germline CDR1 MNHEY, CDR2 SMNVEV (reference sequence). Trimming removed 4 bases at V and 3 bases at J, with 13 bases between. The CDR3 consists of 14 residues. CDR3 sequence: CASSWTVTGYEQYF. As DNA, the CDR3 is TGTGCCAGCAGTTGGACAGTGACCGGCTACGAGCAGTACTTC.

In nucleotides, the CDR3 is TGTGCCAGCAGCCTGGCGGGGGGCGCGTCCTACGAGCAGTACTTC. Translated: CASSLAGGASYEQYF. The gene calls are TRBV28 and TRBJ2-7; 8 bases map to TRBD2. J gave up 1 base and V 6 bases, and 8 bases lay outside the gene matches. Per the germline V gene, CDR1 is MDHEN and CDR2 is SYDVKM. The CDR3 runs to 15 residues.

This clone occurred once. The chain joins TRBV30 to TRBJ2-1; a weak D match, TRBD2 (6 bases). CDR3 size: 10 residues. CDR1 GTSNPN and CDR2 SVGIG come from the germline V gene (reference sequence). Trimming left V 5 bases short and J 13 bases short, with 12 bases between. The CDR3 spells CAWGRTKQFF. In DNA form, the CDR3 reads TGTGCCTGGGGTCGGACTAAACAGTTCTTC. The full variable domain, its missing parts supplied by reference TRBV30 and TRBJ2-1, is SQTIHQWPATLVQPVGSPLSLECTVEGTSNPNLYWYRQAAGRGLQLLFYSVGIGQISSEVPQNLSASRPQDRQFILSSKKLLLSDSGFYLCAWGRTKQFFGPGTRLTVL.

The chain uses TRBV7-2 and TRBJ2-1; 9 bases line up with TRBD2. The V gene end was trimmed by 5 bases and the J gene end by 7 bases; junction bases not matched to a gene: 9. The CDR3 runs to 15 residues. CDR1 is SGHTA and CDR2 is FQGNSA in the germline V gene. The CDR3 DNA reads TGTGCCAGCAGCCCGATAGCGGGGGCGTGGAATGAGCAGTTCTTC. As protein: CASSPIAGAWNEQFF.

This rearrangement joins TRBV2 to TRBJ1-2; TRBD1 is a possible D gene (5 bases). CDR3 size: 16 residues. The V end was cut by 7 bases, the J end by 8 bases, with 26 bases between. In germline, CDR1 is SNHLY, CDR2 FYNNEI. CDR3 in amino acids: CASTPRASEGVEGYTF. As DNA, the CDR3 is TGTGCCAGCACCCCCCGCGCCTCCGAAGGGGTAGAAGGCTACACCTTC.

This chain links TRBV2 with TRBJ2-3; 13 bases match TRBD2. This CDR3 contains 15 residues. In germline, CDR1 is SNHLY, CDR2 FYNNEI. V trimming: 8 bases; J trimming: 6 bases; junction bases outside the gene matches: 8. CDR3 DNA sequence: TGTGCCAGCTTCCCCCGACTAGCGGGGGGTGATACGCAGTATTTT. Its translation is CASFPRLAGGDTQYF.

CDR3 in DNA: TGTGCCAGCAGTTTTCCGAACACTGAAGCTTTCTTT. It specifies CASSFPNTEAFF. V usage is TRBV28 and J usage is TRBJ1-1, with D unresolved. The CDR3 loop spans 12 amino acids. V lost 3 bases and J lost 1, with 3 bases in between. The germline V gene has CDR1 MDHEN and CDR2 SYDVKM.

Only one count was recorded for this clone. This chain connects TRBV7-9 to TRBJ1-4, with 8 bases aligning to TRBD1. CDR3 length: 15 amino acids. In germline, CDR1 is SEHNR, CDR2 FQNEAQ (reference sequence). J gave up 8 bases and V 2 bases, and 7 bases lay outside the gene matches. The CDR3 nucleotides read TGTGCCAGCAGCTTAAGAGGACAGGGAAACGAAAAACTGTTTTTT. It codes for CASSLRGQGNEKLFF.

The V call is TRBV11-3, the J call TRBJ2-1; unclear D gene. The CDR3 runs 13 residues. Trimming cost V 1 base and J 7 bases, with 8 bases left between them. Germline lookup yields CDR1 SGHNT and CDR2 YENEEA. CDR3 DNA sequence: TGTGCCAGCAGCTTAGGTGGACCTAATGAGCAGTTCTTC. Protein sequence: CASSLGGPNEQFF. The variable domain in full, completed from reference TRBV11-3 and TRBJ2-1, reads EAGVVQSPRYKIIEKKQPVAFWCNPISGHNTLYWYLQNLGQGPELLIRYENEEAVDDSQLPKDRFSAERLKGVDSTLKIQPAELGDSAVYLCASSLGGPNEQFFGPGTRLTVL.

V is TRBV11-3 and J is TRBJ1-4; D not certain. Germline CDR1 reads SGHNT; CDR2 reads YENEEA. V was pared by 4 bases and J by 6 bases, with 12 bases between. The CDR3 sequence is 14 residues long. CDR3 coding DNA: TGTGCCAGCAGCTCGACTGGGGATGATGAAAAACTGTTTTTT. The encoded protein is CASSSTGDDEKLFF.

The rearrangement uses TRBV4-2 and TRBJ1-5; D gene unclear. Germline V gene lookup returns CDR1 LGHNA and CDR2 YNFKEQ. Trimming shortened V by 0 bases and J by 1 base, and 10 bases separated the two germline ends. The CDR3 consists of 16 residues. CDR3 amino acids: CASSQDQGSSNQPQHF. The CDR3 DNA reads TGTGCCAGCAGCCAAGATCAAGGGTCGAGCAATCAGCCCCAGCATTTT.

For the CDR3, the DNA is TGTGCCAGCAGTACTACAACGGGGGGCGGAGATGAAAAACTGTTTTTT. Amino acids: CASSTTTGGGDEKLFF. This chain joins TRBV6-6 and TRBJ1-4; a weak D match, TRBD1 (6 bases). CDR3 length equals 16 residues. Germline CDR1 is MNHNY and CDR2 is SVGAGI (reference sequence). The V gene lost 5 bases and the J gene lost 6 bases, with 19 bases spanning the gap.

The chain uses TRBV7-8 and TRBJ2-2; D remains ambiguous. Germline CDR1 is SGHVS and CDR2 is FQNEAQ. Trimming pared 1 base from V and 2 bases from J, leaving 5 bases between. The CDR3 length is 14 residues. The CDR3 loop is CASSLGLNTGELFF. Here the CDR3 DNA reads TGTGCCAGCAGCTTAGGCCTAAACACCGGGGAGCTGTTTTTT.

This chain uses TRBV15 with TRBJ1-2, with 7 nucleotides matching TRBD1. Trimming at V came to 1 base and at J to 8 bases, leaving 10 bases not matched to a gene. CDR1 and CDR2 (germline): LNHNV, YYDKDF (reference sequence). CDR3 length: 15 amino acids. This CDR3 reads CATSRAPTGTRGYTF. CDR3 coding DNA: TGTGCCACCAGCAGAGCCCCGACAGGGACTCGGGGCTACACCTTC.

The chain has TRBV28 and TRBJ2-7; the match to TRBD1 covers 9 bases. The CDR3 loop spans 15 amino acids. With 7 bases clipped from V and 2 bases from J, the junction kept 9 bases outside the gene matches. Germline CDR1 reads MDHEN; CDR2 reads SYDVKM. CDR3 region: CASKGSRQGAYEQYF. In nucleotides, the CDR3 is TGTGCCAGCAAGGGGTCGAGACAGGGGGCCTACGAGCAGTACTTC.

The rearrangement uses TRBV6-1 and TRBJ2-3, with 8 bases fitting TRBD1. The V segment lost 4 bases and the J segment 2 bases; nucleotides outside the gene matches: 2. Germline V gives CDR1 MNHNS, CDR2 SASEGT. The CDR3 has 14 residues. The CDR3 sequence: CASSVDRATDTQYF. DNA for the CDR3: TGTGCCAGCAGTGTGGACAGGGCCACAGATACGCAGTATTTT.

The V gene is TRBV28, the J gene TRBJ1-1, with 9 bases that match TRBD1. The CDR3 is made up of 18 amino acids. Germline V CDR1 and CDR2: MDHEN, SYDVKM. V shed 4 bases, J shed 2 bases, and the junction held 14 bases outside the gene matches. CDR3 DNA sequence: TGTGCCAGCAGTTCGTTTCCCGGGACAGGGAAGGCAAACACTGAAGCTTTCTTT. Protein: CASSSFPGTGKANTEAFF.

With respect to this clone: This CDR3 is also generated by other DNA sequences in the sample. The chain carries TRBV7-9 and TRBJ1-5; D possibly corresponds to TRBD1 (5 bases). Germline V CDR1 and CDR2: SEHNR, FQNEAQ (reference sequence). The CDR3 runs to 14 residues. V lost 5 bases, J lost 0 bases, and 8 bases lay in between. The CDR3 coding sequence is TGTGCCAGCAGCCGTGGGGGTAGCAATCAGCCCCAGCATTTT. Its protein product is CASSRGGSNQPQHF.